This TCR beta chain derives from a study of T cells in Graves' hyperthyroidism and ophthalmopathy. Study summary: Any treatment followed the collection of peripheral blood at initial diagnosis.

There were TCR beta CDR3 regions amplified from RNA transcripts. An initial round of RT-PCR targeting the TCR CDR3 relied on the HTBI primer set. TCRdb reprocessed the multiplex PCR reads with MiXCR, giving one entry per CDR3 protein. The data contain about 380,000 distinct CDR3 sequences, roughly 15% of them singletons. Findings and caveats of the study: Most clonotypes expanded in the thyroid (above 0.001) were also present in blood. In the analysis, a 13 V-J model separated ophthalmopathy from stable hyperthyroidism. Before onset, by a median of about six months, the model predicted ophthalmopathy.

CDR1 is MRHNA and CDR2 is SNTAGT in the germline V gene. The CDR3 loop spans 14 amino acids. V was cut by 7 bases and J by 0 bases, with 9 bases left in between. This clonotype was seen a few times. Its specificity is not known. Sequencing was done on a sample of blood. The V call is TRBV6-4, the J call TRBJ2-2; possible D gene TRBD2, 5 bases. This clonotype originated in a woman aged 25 to 39 with Graves' ophthalmopathy. CDR3 protein: CASKNSANTGELFF. The CDR3 DNA is TGTGCCAGCAAAAATAGCGCGAACACCGGGGAGCTGTTTTTT.